The table lists the clone carrying this T cell receptor beta chain with many counts. The sample is drawn from a study of blood T cell repertoires in COVID-19. Across the study: The United States, Italy and Spain provided the acute and convalescent COVID-19 samples. In each case, the material was cDNA or gDNA derived from T cells, B-cell-depleted T cells, or PBMCs.

The CDR3 loop spans 14 amino acids. The germline V gene has CDR1 SNHLY and CDR2 FYNNEI. Trimming stripped 4 bases from V and 2 bases from J, with 12 bases between. Some clones are missing from TCRdb's copy, which holds only in-frame ones; the method was immunoSEQ multiplex PCR. The data show more than 150,000 clones, around 78% seen once. Sequences were obtained from peripheral blood. V is TRBV2 and J is TRBJ2-7; no clear D gene. The clonotype was recovered from an elderly woman with active or convalescent COVID-19. CDR3 in amino acids: CASSVKSFAYEQYF. CDR3 in DNA: TGTGCCAGCAGTGTAAAGAGTTTCGCCTACGAGCAGTACTTC. Full variable domain (outside the CDR3, taken from reference TRBV2 and TRBJ2-7): EPEVTQTPSHQVTQMGQEVILRCVPISNHLYFYWYRQILGQKVEFLVSFYNNEISEKSEIFDDQFSVERPDGSNFTLKIRSTKLEDSAMYFCASSVKSFAYEQYFGPGTRLTVT.